Sequencing of this T cell receptor (beta chain) was carried out in a study of cytomegalovirus exposure and HLA in healthy donors. Study-wide background: HLA-typed donors contributed about 85 million unique TCRs, which were held in an early data release. Study results and limitations: Researchers reported that a few CMV-associated chains were confirmed in vitro as CMV antigen-specific. Most likely, a cluster of highly shared sequence variants arose as a sequencing artifact.

As regards this clone: Its antigen is unknown.

With 60 Vbeta and 13 Jbeta primers, the PCR was carried out. TCRdb's table, derived via immunoSEQ multiplex PCR, lists solely in-frame clones and lacks some. Of 130,000 to 150,000 clones in the sample, around 80% were seen once. The CDR3 consists of 15 residues. The trim removed 4 bases at V and 6 bases at J, leaving 4 bases unmatched. Germline V gene sequence: CDR1 LNHDA, CDR2 SQIVND (reference sequence). Sequenced material: PBMCs. This TCR came from a woman aged 60-75 years in good health and CMV-seropositive. This sequence joins TRBV19 and TRBJ2-1, with 12 nucleotides matching TRBD2. CDR3 region: CASSTLAGGRNEQFF. DNA of the CDR3: TGTGCCAGTAGTACCCTAGCGGGAGGGCGCAATGAGCAGTTCTTC.